This TCR beta chain was found in a study of shared clonotypes between healthy human individuals. In the study overall: Donors had three CD4 naive, three CD4 memory, two CD8 naive and one CD8 memory plate apiece.

In regard to this clone: Antigen: not known.

The study, taken as a whole, reports: A generally larger estimated richness was seen in naive subsets than in memory subsets. Only a few donors were included, so the genetic and exposure-history diversity represented was limited. Sequencing depth was a factor that was expected to affect clonotype sharing among donors.

TCRdb keeps only in-frame clones here, not all; method: immunoSEQ multiplex PCR. The data hold 650,000 to 800,000 clones, with 55% to 75% observed a single time. Sequencing input: memory CD4+ T cells sorted from blood. Described subset: CD45RA-negative fraction. The sequence derives from a woman aged 30 to 39 in good health.

As DNA, the CDR3 is TGTGCCAGCATTGGTCGTTCAACTTTCTTT. It codes for CASIGRSTFF. This chain joins TRBV7-9 and TRBJ1-1; D is undetermined. Germline CDR1 and CDR2: SEHNR and FQNEAQ (reference sequence). The CDR3 runs to 10 residues. Trimming took off 7 bases at V and 12 bases at J, with 12 bases between the two ends.